A selection of T cell receptor beta chains follows, all from one sample in a study of a mutant IDH1 vaccine in newly diagnosed glioma. These receptors' targets are unknown. TCRdb keeps only in-frame clones here, not all; method: immunoSEQ multiplex PCR. The table lists about 110,000 clones, approximately 87% of them singletons. The material sequenced was PBMCs, taken from a glioma patient whose treatment included an IDH1 peptide vaccine. The receptors here all came from a woman in her forties or fifties with glioma. Each CDR3 is given with its conserved first and last residue. The D gene is left open where the match is weak.

V gene: TRBV25-1
J gene: TRBJ1-1
D gene: -
CDR3 protein: CASSERLLTEAFF

V gene: TRBV18
J gene: TRBJ1-6
D gene: -
CDR3 protein: CASSRGQGQGLLFNSPLHF

V gene: TRBV2
J gene: TRBJ2-3
D gene: -
CDR3 protein: CASFDTDTQYF

V gene: TRBV28
J gene: TRBJ1-5
D gene: -
CDR3 protein: CASSLWAGGSNQPQHF

V gene: TRBV6-1
J gene: TRBJ2-1
D gene: -
CDR3 protein: CASSEAEPSYNEQFF

V gene: TRBV6-1
J gene: TRBJ1-4
D gene: -
CDR3 protein: CASSEYSLGDMVKLFF

V gene: TRBV7-2
J gene: TRBJ2-7
D gene: -
CDR3 protein: CASSLVTGPYYEQYF

V gene: TRBV27
J gene: TRBJ2-1
D gene: -
CDR3 protein: CASSFEASRSYNEQFF

V gene: TRBV28
J gene: TRBJ1-4
D gene: -
CDR3 protein: CASMGGGAREKLFF

V gene: TRBV9
J gene: TRBJ2-1
D gene: -
CDR3 protein: CASSVNGAGYNEQFF

V gene: TRBV2
J gene: TRBJ2-1
D gene: -
CDR3 protein: CASSGRNEQFF

V gene: TRBV7-8
J gene: TRBJ1-4
D gene: -
CDR3 protein: CASSSPGDTNEKLFF

V gene: TRBV9
J gene: TRBJ2-5
D gene: TRBD1
CDR3 protein: CASSVSPGQEETQYF

V gene: TRBV9
J gene: TRBJ2-1
D gene: TRBD2
CDR3 protein: CASSVDGGRGDEQFF

V gene: TRBV28
J gene: TRBJ2-7
D gene: -
CDR3 protein: CASILDGDYEQYF

V gene: TRBV15
J gene: TRBJ2-7
D gene: -
CDR3 protein: CATSRDSRGYEQYF

V gene: TRBV6-1
J gene: TRBJ2-4
D gene: -
CDR3 protein: CASSEAVQVIAKNIQYF

V gene: TRBV19
J gene: TRBJ2-3
D gene: -
CDR3 protein: CASRATLRGRTDTQYF

V gene: TRBV5-4
J gene: TRBJ2-3
D gene: -
CDR3 protein: CASSPGAAPRDTQYF

V gene: TRBV4-2
J gene: TRBJ1-4
D gene: TRBD1
CDR3 protein: CASSQGQGNEKLFF

V gene: TRBV7-9
J gene: TRBJ2-5
D gene: -
CDR3 protein: CASSFTPASLGDGETQYF

V gene: TRBV5-1
J gene: TRBJ1-4
D gene: TRBD1
CDR3 protein: CASSLDRGMEKLFF

V gene: TRBV5-1
J gene: TRBJ2-1
D gene: -
CDR3 protein: CASSPTRDSYNEQFF

V gene: TRBV6-5
J gene: TRBJ2-7
D gene: -
CDR3 protein: CASSYSRGYEQYF

V gene: TRBV13
J gene: TRBJ2-7
D gene: -
CDR3 protein: CASSSIMDEQYF

V gene: TRBV7-8
J gene: TRBJ2-4
D gene: -
CDR3 protein: CASSLAGQGSKNIQYF

V gene: TRBV28
J gene: TRBJ1-1
D gene: -
CDR3 protein: CASSETPGTNTEAFF

V gene: TRBV6-6
J gene: TRBJ2-7
D gene: TRBD2
CDR3 protein: CASRFTSGRTYEQYF

V gene: TRBV5-4
J gene: TRBJ2-5
D gene: TRBD1
CDR3 protein: CASSPQGAGQETQYF

V gene: TRBV5-6
J gene: TRBJ1-4
D gene: -
CDR3 protein: CASSFGANNEKLFF

V gene: TRBV7-3
J gene: TRBJ2-1
D gene: TRBD2
CDR3 protein: CASSFSGSSYNEQFF

V gene: TRBV18
J gene: TRBJ2-1
D gene: -
CDR3 protein: CASSPRQGSYNEQFF

V gene: TRBV10-3
J gene: TRBJ2-1
D gene: TRBD1
CDR3 protein: CAIGQGEVAYNEQFF

V gene: TRBV28
J gene: TRBJ2-2
D gene: TRBD1
CDR3 protein: CASRLQGLGGELFF

V gene: TRBV19
J gene: TRBJ1-6
D gene: -
CDR3 protein: CASSITLVTFRNSPLHF

V gene: TRBV5-1
J gene: TRBJ2-1
D gene: -
CDR3 protein: CASSETGLYNEQFF

V gene: TRBV6-6
J gene: TRBJ1-2
D gene: -
CDR3 protein: CASRKGIYGYTF

V gene: TRBV29-1
J gene: TRBJ1-2
D gene: -
CDR3 protein: CSVEGTAYGYTF

V gene: TRBV28
J gene: TRBJ2-7
D gene: -
CDR3 protein: CASTTSPLGVYEQYF

V gene: TRBV2
J gene: TRBJ1-2
D gene: TRBD1
CDR3 protein: CASRGTGNYGYTF

V gene: TRBV4-1
J gene: TRBJ1-1
D gene: -
CDR3 protein: CASSQRRANGAREAFF

V gene: TRBV5-1
J gene: TRBJ1-3
D gene: -
CDR3 protein: CASSLEQMNSGNTIYF